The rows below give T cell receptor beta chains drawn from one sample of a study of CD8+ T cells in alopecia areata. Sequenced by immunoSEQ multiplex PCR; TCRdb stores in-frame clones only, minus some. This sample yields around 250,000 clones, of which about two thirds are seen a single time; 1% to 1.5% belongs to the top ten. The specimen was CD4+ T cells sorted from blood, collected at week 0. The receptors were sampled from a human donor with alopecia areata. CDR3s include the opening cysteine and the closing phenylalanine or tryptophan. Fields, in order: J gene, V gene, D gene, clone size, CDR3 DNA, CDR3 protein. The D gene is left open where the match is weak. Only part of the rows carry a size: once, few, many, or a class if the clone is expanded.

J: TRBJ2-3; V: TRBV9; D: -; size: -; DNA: TGTGCCAGCAGCCCCTGGGCAGGGCACACAGATACGCAGTATTTT; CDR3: CASSPWAGHTDTQYF
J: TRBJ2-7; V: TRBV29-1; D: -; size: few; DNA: TGCAGCGTTGGAATGGGATCCGAGCAGTACTTC; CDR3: CSVGMGSEQYF
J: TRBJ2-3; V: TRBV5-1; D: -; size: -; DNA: TGCGCCAGCAGCGCGGCAGATACGCAGTATTTT; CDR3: CASSAADTQYF
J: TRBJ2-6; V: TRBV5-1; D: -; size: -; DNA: TGCGCCAGCAGCTCCCTAGTAGGGGCGGGGGCCAACGTCCTGACTTTC; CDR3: CASSSLVGAGANVLTF
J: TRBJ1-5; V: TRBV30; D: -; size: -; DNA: TGTGCCTGGAGTCCCGACAAGTTTCGCAATCAGCCCCAGCATTTT; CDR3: CAWSPDKFRNQPQHF
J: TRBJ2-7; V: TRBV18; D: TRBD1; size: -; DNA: TGTGCCAGCTCGCCCGGGACAGGGGTCTACGAGCAGTACTTC; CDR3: CASSPGTGVYEQYF
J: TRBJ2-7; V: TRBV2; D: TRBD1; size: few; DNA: TGTGCCAGCAGTGCGTTCCAGGGGGCAAGTGAGCAGTACTTC; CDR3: CASSAFQGASEQYF
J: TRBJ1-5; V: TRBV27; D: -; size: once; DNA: TGTGCCAGCAGTTTCAGGGAAGGACAGCCCCAGCATTTT; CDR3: CASSFREGQPQHF
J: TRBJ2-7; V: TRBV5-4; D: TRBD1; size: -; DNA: TGTGCCAGCAGCCCCGGGACAGGGACCTACGAGCAGTACTTC; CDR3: CASSPGTGTYEQYF
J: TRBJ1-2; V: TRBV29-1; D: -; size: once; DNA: TGCAGCGTTACCGCTCCTGGCTACACCTTC; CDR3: CSVTAPGYTF
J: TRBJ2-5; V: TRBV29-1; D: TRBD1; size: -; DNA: TGCAGCGTTCTTCTCCAGGGACAGGCCGGAGAGACCCAGTACTTC; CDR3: CSVLLQGQAGETQYF
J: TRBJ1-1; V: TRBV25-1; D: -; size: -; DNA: TGTGCCAGCAGTCTGGGCCGGGGGAAAGCTTTCTTT; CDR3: CASSLGRGKAFF
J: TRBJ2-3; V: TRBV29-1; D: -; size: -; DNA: TGCAGCGTTGAACATACAGATACGCAGTATTTT; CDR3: CSVEHTDTQYF
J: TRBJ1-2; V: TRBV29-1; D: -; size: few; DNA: TGCAGCGTTTACAGGGCAGCTAACTATGGCTACACCTTC; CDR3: CSVYRAANYGYTF
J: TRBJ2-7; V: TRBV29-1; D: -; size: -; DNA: TGCAGCGTTGCTAGGGGATCCTACGAGCAGTACTTC; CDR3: CSVARGSYEQYF
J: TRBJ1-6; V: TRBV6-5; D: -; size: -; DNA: TGTGCCAGCAGTCGGGACGGCCAGAATTCACCCCTCCACTTT; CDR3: CASSRDGQNSPLHF
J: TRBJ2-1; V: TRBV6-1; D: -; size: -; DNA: TGTGCCAGCAGTTCCCTCAGGGTAAGCAATGAGCAGTTCTTC; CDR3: CASSSLRVSNEQFF
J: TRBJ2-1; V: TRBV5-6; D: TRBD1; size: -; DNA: TGTGCCAGCAGCTTGTACAGGGGATTTGAGCAGTTCTTC; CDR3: CASSLYRGFEQFF
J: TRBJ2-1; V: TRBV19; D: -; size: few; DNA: TGTGCCAGTAGGCCCCGGGGGAGCTCCTACAATGAGCAGTTCTTC; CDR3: CASRPRGSSYNEQFF
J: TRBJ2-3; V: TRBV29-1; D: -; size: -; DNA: TGCAGCGTTGACAGGGGCACAGATACGCAGTATTTT; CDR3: CSVDRGTDTQYF
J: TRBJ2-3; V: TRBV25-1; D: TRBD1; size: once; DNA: TGTGCCAGCGGGGACAGGTGGGGGACAGATACGCAGTATTTT; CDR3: CASGDRWGTDTQYF
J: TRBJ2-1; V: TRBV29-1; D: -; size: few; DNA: TGCAGCGTCGCCGGGACTCCTAATGAGCAGTTCTTC; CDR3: CSVAGTPNEQFF
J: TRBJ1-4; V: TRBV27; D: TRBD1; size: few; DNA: TGTGCCAGCAGTTTTACAGGGGGGAAACTGTTTTTT; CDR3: CASSFTGGKLFF
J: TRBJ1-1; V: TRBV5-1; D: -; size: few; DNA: TGCGCCAGCAGCACGGAATCAACTAACACTGAAGCTTTCTTT; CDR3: CASSTESTNTEAFF
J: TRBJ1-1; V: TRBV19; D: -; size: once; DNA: TGTGCCAGTAGTATTCGGGGTAACACTGAAGCTTTCTTT; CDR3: CASSIRGNTEAFF
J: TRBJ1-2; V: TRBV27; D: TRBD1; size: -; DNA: TGTGCCAGCTTGGGGACAGGGGGCCAAGCTAACTATGGCTACACCTTC; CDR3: CASLGTGGQANYGYTF
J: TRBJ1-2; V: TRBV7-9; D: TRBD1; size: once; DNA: TGTGCCAGCAGCCGGACAGGACGGGGCTACACCTTC; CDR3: CASSRTGRGYTF
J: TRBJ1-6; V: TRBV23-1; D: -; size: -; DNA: TGCGCCAGCACACGACAGCTCTTGCCACATTCACCCCTCCACTTT; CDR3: CASTRQLLPHSPLHF
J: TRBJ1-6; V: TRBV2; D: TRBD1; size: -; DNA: TGTGCCAGCGGACAGGGGGTCGGTTCACCCCTCCACTTT; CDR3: CASGQGVGSPLHF
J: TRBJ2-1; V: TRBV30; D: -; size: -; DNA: TGTGCCTGGAGTGAAGGGACGCGAAGGGTTGAGCAGTTCTTC; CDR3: CAWSEGTRRVEQFF
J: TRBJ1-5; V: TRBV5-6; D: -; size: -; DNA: TGTGCCAGCAGCTTGAGGAATCAGCCCCAGCATTTT; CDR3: CASSLRNQPQHF
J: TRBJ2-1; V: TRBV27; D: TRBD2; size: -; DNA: TGTGCCAGCAGCCATGCGACTAGCGGGGGGGCTCGAGAGCAGTTCTTC; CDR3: CASSHATSGGAREQFF
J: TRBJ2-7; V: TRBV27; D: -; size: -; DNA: TGTGCCAGCAGTCCCATTGTGGTGTCGAACGAGCAGTACTTC; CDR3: CASSPIVVSNEQYF
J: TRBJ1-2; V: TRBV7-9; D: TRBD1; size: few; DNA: TGTGCCAGCAGCTCAAAACAGGGGAGGTCTTATGGCTACACCTTC; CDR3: CASSSKQGRSYGYTF
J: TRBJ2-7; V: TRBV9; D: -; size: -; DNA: TGTGCCAGCAGCCTGACGACTGAAAACGAGCAGTACTTC; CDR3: CASSLTTENEQYF
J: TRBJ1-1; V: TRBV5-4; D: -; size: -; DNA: TGTGCCAGCAGCCTTAGAACAGGCGCTGAAGCTTTCTTT; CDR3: CASSLRTGAEAFF
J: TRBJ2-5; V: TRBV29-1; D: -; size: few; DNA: TGCAGCACCGGCGGCGGGGCTGGAGAGACCCAGTACTTC; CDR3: CSTGGGAGETQYF
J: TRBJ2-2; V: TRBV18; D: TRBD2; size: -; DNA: TGTGCCAGCTCACCCAGGACTAGCGGGAACACCGGGGAGCTGTTTTTT; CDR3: CASSPRTSGNTGELFF
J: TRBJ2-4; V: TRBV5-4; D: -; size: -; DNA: TGTGCCAGCAGCCCGGGGGGCCCCAAAAACATTCAGTACTTC; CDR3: CASSPGGPKNIQYF